This T cell receptor beta chain emerged from a study of blood T cell repertoires in COVID-19. Study information: COVID-19 samples from acute and convalescent phases originated in the United States, Italy and Spain. PBMCs, B-cell-depleted T cells, or T cells provided the cDNA or gDNA that made up the material.

V lost 0 bases, J lost 7 bases, and 7 bases lay in between. The CDR3 loop spans 13 amino acids. Per the germline V gene, CDR1 is MGHRA and CDR2 is YSYEKL. In the authors' workflow: The authors estimated nucleated cell counts from reference gene primer amplification. The repertoire was sequenced with immunoSEQ multiplex PCR; TCRdb's copy has only in-frame clones and lacks some. V and J calls and clone size follow that table, whereas D and trimming were derived from the DNA. The table has around 150,000 clones, around nine tenths seen once. Specimen: peripheral blood. This chain uses TRBV4-1 with TRBJ1-5, with D unresolved. The receptor's source is a human donor in a cohort sampled during active COVID-19. DNA of the CDR3: TGCGCCAGCAGCCAAGATCAAAGCCAGCCCCAGCATTTT. Its translation is CASSQDQSQPQHF.